Listed here are 20 T cell receptor beta chains from one sample, sequenced in a study of metastatic and nonmetastatic thyroid tumors (dated by TCRdb to 2019 to 2021). The library was generated by PCR. TCRdb names Illumina HiSeq 4000 as the instrument used. TCRdb reworked the public reads: Q25 trimming with fastp, MiXCR clone assembly, productive beta chains retained. Across this sample there are about 14,000 clones, with about 30% seen only once. The top ten clones comprise 20% to 30% of the sample. No treatment had been received by any patient before thyroid surgery. Sequenced input: tumor tissue. The receptors were gathered from a female donor with papillary thyroid cancer or a benign thyroid nodule (not recorded which). Some clones in this sample may be carry-over from other donors' samples.

In its sample, this clone ranks as medium-sized. The chain uses TRBV6-5 and TRBJ2-1; tentative D call: TRBD2 (5 bases). V lost 0 bases and J 10 bases, leaving 13 bases between the germline ends. CDR1 is MNHEY and CDR2 is SVGAGI in the germline V gene. The CDR3 sequence is 14 residues long. This chain's CDR3 is CASSYSKGSGEQFF. The CDR3 DNA is TGTGCCAGCAGTTACTCCAAGGGCAGCGGAGAGCAGTTCTTC.

With respect to this clone: One junction end disagrees with the germline gene, perhaps due to a read error. CDR3 region: CASSTRQGSYVQYF. The CDR3, as DNA: TGTGCCAGCAGTACCCGTCAGGGGAGCTACGTGCAGTACTTC. This sequence joins TRBV12-3 or TRBV12-4 and TRBJ2-7, with a possible D match to TRBD1 (6 bases). There are 14 residues in the CDR3.

The chain uses TRBV5-4 and TRBJ1-2, with no clear D. Germline V gene lookup returns CDR1 SGHNT and CDR2 YYREEE (reference sequence). Trimming stripped 4 bases from V and 3 bases from J, with 16 bases between. The CDR3 loop spans 15 amino acids. CDR3 amino acids: CASSQAGRTYYGYTF. CDR3 coding DNA: TGTGCCAGCAGCCAGGCGGGCCGAACCTACTATGGCTACACCTTC.

The chain uses TRBV20-1 and TRBJ2-5; 9 bases fit TRBD2. Germline trimming cut 3 bases from V and 1 base from J; bases unmatched to any gene: 9. Germline V gives CDR1 DFQATT, CDR2 SNEGSKA (reference sequence). The CDR3 consists of 16 residues. CDR3 bases: TGCAGTGCTAGCCCCTGGCGGGAGGGCCCCCAAGAGACCCAGTACTTC. Amino acid sequence: CSASPWREGPQETQYF.

This clone was detected many times. V usage is TRBV20-1 and J usage is TRBJ2-5; TRBD2 matches 7 bases. The CDR3 spans 17 residues. Germline assignment: CDR1 DFQATT and CDR2 SNEGSKA (reference sequence). V lost 2 bases and J lost 5; bases outside the gene matches: 17. Here the CDR3 reads CSARTPTGEGNVETQYF. The CDR3 coding sequence is TGCAGTGCTAGAACCCCAACGGGGGAGGGTAATGTGGAGACCCAGTACTTC.

This clone was recorded only once. The chain couples TRBV2 to TRBJ1-5; 8 bases are shared with TRBD1. Germline V CDR1 and CDR2: SNHLY, FYNNEI. This CDR3 has 15 residues. V was pared by 3 bases and J by 10 bases, with 11 bases of the junction left unmatched. As DNA, the CDR3 is TGTGCCAGCAGTGATCGGACAGGGAATGGTCAACCCCAGCATTTT. Protein: CASSDRTGNGQPQHF. Drawing the rest from reference TRBV2 and TRBJ1-5, the complete variable domain is EPEVTQTPSHQVTQMGQEVILRCVPISNHLYFYWYRQILGQKVEFLVSFYNNEISEKSEIFDDQFSVERPDGSNFTLKIRSTKLEDSAMYFCASSDRTGNGQPQHFGDGTRLSIL.

Of note for this clone: At one end, the junction sequence differs from germline, possibly due to a read error. V and J are TRBV7-2 and TRBJ2-1; D not certain. The CDR3 is made up of 13 amino acids. Germline values: CDR1 SGHTA, CDR2 FQGNSA. CDR3: CASSHGYPSPQFF. The CDR3 coding sequence is TGCGCCAGCAGTCACGGATACCCCTCTCCGCAGTTCTTC.

This chain joins TRBV7-2 and TRBJ2-7; D call uncertain. V lost 4 bases to trimming and J lost 8 bases, with 15 bases between them. CDR3 size: 13 residues. Per germline, CDR1 SGHTA and CDR2 FQGNSA. CDR3 amino acids: CASSSTPGGKQYF. The CDR3 DNA reads TGTGCCAGCAGCTCAACCCCGGGTGGTAAGCAGTACTTC.

This clone was recorded at least ten times. The chain employs TRBV5-4 and TRBJ1-1; tentatively, D is TRBD1 (5 bases). The V end lost 5 bases, the J end lost 1 base, and 18 bases lay between the germline ends. Germline CDR1 and CDR2: SGHNT and YYREEE (reference sequence). CDR3 length: 16 amino acids. As DNA, the CDR3 is TGTGCCAGCAGATCCAGCCCTCAAGACAGGAACACTGAAGCTTTCTTT. This codes for CASRSSPQDRNTEAFF.

This sequence joins TRBV19 and TRBJ2-1; the match to TRBD2 covers 13 bases. V shed 4 bases and J 0 bases; nucleotides not matched to a gene: 6. The CDR3 has 18 residues. In germline, CDR1 is LNHDA, CDR2 SQIVND (reference sequence). The CDR3 nucleotides are TGTGCCAGTAGTACCCGACTAGCGGGGGGATCCTCCTACAATGAGCAGTTCTTC. This codes for CASSTRLAGGSSYNEQFF.

This clone has more than one count but fewer than ten. The chain has TRBV2 and TRBJ2-2, with 8 bases matching TRBD1. Germline V CDR1 and CDR2: SNHLY, FYNNEI. This CDR3 is built from 15 residues. Trimming at V came to 6 bases and at J to 2 bases, leaving 5 bases not matched to a gene. CDR3 nucleotide sequence: TGTGCCAGCAGCCTTGGACAGGGAAACACCGGGGAGCTGTTTTTT. Amino acid sequence: CASSLGQGNTGELFF. Complete variable domain (other parts from reference TRBV2 and TRBJ2-2): EPEVTQTPSHQVTQMGQEVILRCVPISNHLYFYWYRQILGQKVEFLVSFYNNEISEKSEIFDDQFSVERPDGSNFTLKIRSTKLEDSAMYFCASSLGQGNTGELFFGEGSRLTVL.

In its sample, this clone was seen a few times. This could be a read error, since a much larger clone is one nucleotide away. The chain joins TRBV6-2 or TRBV6-3 to TRBJ2-1, with 10 bases fitting TRBD2. This CDR3 has 17 residues. CDR1 and CDR2 (germline): MNHEY, SVGEGT. V lost 2 bases and J lost 4; bases outside the gene matches: 8. CDR3 amino acids: CASSYTGVLAGYNEQFF. The CDR3, as DNA: TGTGCCAGCAGTTACACGGGTGTACTAGCGGGGTACAATGAGCAGTTCTTC.

Points on this clone: The conserved final phenylalanine or tryptophan is absent from the CDR3, which likely points to a read error. The V call is TRBV2, the J call TRBJ2-1, with 10 bases that match TRBD1. The ends lost 7 bases at V and 4 bases at J; junction bases unmatched: 7. The CDR3 length is 15 residues. Germline loops: CDR1 SNHLY, CDR2 FYNNEI. The CDR3 DNA follows: TGTGCCAGCACGAAGACAGGGGGCGCTTACAATGAGCAGTTCCTC. Translation: CASTKTGGAYNEQFL.

The chain is built from TRBV7-3 and TRBJ2-5; 7 positions match TRBD2. The trim removed 3 bases at V and 5 bases at J, leaving 18 bases unmatched. The CDR3 is 18 residues long. Germline CDR1 and CDR2: SGHTA and FQGTGA. The CDR3 DNA reads TGTGCCAGCAGCTTCGTGTCGACTAGAGGGAGGGCCGAGGAGACCCAGTACTTC. It is translated as CASSFVSTRGRAEETQYF.

Of note for this clone: The missing conserved phenylalanine or tryptophan at the end of this CDR3 makes a read error likely. The rearrangement joins TRBV10-3 to TRBJ1-2; D not certain. The CDR3 is 13 residues long. Germline loops: CDR1 ENHRY, CDR2 SYGVKD. CDR3 protein: CATSDHGADGYTI. The DNA of the CDR3 is TGTGCCACCAGTGATCACGGAGCGGATGGCTACACCATC.

The J gene is TRBJ2-1, the V gene TRBV11-2; TRBD2 agrees at 10 bases. The CDR3 is 14 residues long. J was trimmed by 7 bases and V by 8 bases; bases with no gene match: 8. Germline loops: CDR1 SGHAT, CDR2 FQNNGV. As DNA, the CDR3 is TGTGCCAGCTCCGTGTCTAGCGGGGGTAATGAGCAGTTCTTC. Translated, it gives CASSVSSGGNEQFF.

This rearrangement joins TRBV6-2 or TRBV6-3 to TRBJ2-7; 7 bases match TRBD2. J gave up 2 bases and V 6 bases, and 10 bases lay outside the gene matches. The germline gives CDR1 MNHEY, CDR2 SVGEGT. The CDR3 runs to 15 residues. CDR3 sequence: CASRTGAGRTYEQYF. CDR3 bases: TGTGCCAGCAGAACGGGAGCGGGAAGAACCTACGAGCAGTACTTC.

This clone was detected many times. V is TRBV3-1 and J is TRBJ1-6; 9 nucleotides align to TRBD1. The CDR3 runs 15 residues. Losses at the gene ends were 5 bases for V and 7 bases for J; bases not matched to a gene: 6. Germline V gene lookup returns CDR1 LGHDT and CDR2 YNNKEL (reference sequence). CDR3 in DNA: TGTGCCAGCAGCTTCGGTGGACAGGGGAATTCACCCCTCCACTTT. Residues: CASSFGGQGNSPLHF.

This clone was found many times. This chain joins TRBV20-1 and TRBJ1-1; 11 bases agree with TRBD1. Germline-derived CDR1 and CDR2 are DFQATT and SNEGSKA (reference sequence). V shed 6 bases and J 0 bases; nucleotides not matched to a gene: 6. The CDR3 runs to 15 residues. DNA for the CDR3: TGCAGTGCAGGGACAGGGGGAGAGTTGAACACTGAAGCTTTCTTT. Translating gives CSAGTGGELNTEAFF.

Relative to its sample, this clone is medium-sized (0.01 to 0.1%). This chain uses TRBV19 with TRBJ2-1, with D tentatively TRBD2 (5 bases). V dropped 4 bases and J dropped 8 bases, with 15 bases sitting between them. The V gene's germline CDR1 is LNHDA and CDR2 SQIVND (reference sequence). The CDR3 sequence is 14 residues long. The CDR3 here is CASSTLGKVDEQFF. DNA for the CDR3: TGTGCCAGTAGTACACTCGGGAAGGTTGATGAGCAGTTCTTC.